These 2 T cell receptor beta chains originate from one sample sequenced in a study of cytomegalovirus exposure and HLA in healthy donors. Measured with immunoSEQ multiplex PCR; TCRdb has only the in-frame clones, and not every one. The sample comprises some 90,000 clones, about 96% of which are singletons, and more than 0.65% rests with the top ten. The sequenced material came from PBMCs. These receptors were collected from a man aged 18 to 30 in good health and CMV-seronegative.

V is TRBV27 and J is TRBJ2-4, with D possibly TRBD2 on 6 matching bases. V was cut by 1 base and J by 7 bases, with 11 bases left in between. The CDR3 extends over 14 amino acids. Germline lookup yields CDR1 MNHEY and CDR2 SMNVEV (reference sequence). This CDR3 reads CASSLLGGVNIQYF. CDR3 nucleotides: TGTGCCAGCAGTTTATTAGGAGGGGTTAACATTCAGTACTTC.

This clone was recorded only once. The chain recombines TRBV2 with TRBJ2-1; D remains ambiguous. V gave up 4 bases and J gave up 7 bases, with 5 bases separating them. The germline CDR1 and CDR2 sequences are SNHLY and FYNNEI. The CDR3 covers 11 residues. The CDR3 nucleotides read TGTGCCAGCAGTGGAACAAATGAGCAGTTCTTC. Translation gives CASSGTNEQFF.